This T cell receptor (beta chain) came from a study of T cells in Graves' hyperthyroidism and ophthalmopathy. Across the whole study: Peripheral blood draws took place at initial diagnosis, ahead of any treatment. Study-level results: Most thyroid clonotypes with frequency above 0.001 were detected in blood. In the analysis, a 13 V-J model separated ophthalmopathy from stable hyperthyroidism.

RNA transcripts were the template for amplifying TCR beta CDR3 regions. A first-round RT-PCR of the TCR CDR3 used the HTBI primer set. A single record per CDR3 protein comes from TCRdb applying MiXCR to the multiplex PCR reads. Counted here are roughly 720,000 distinct CDR3 sequences, approximately 15% occurring once; the ten biggest clones make up roughly 15%. In this sample, this clonotype turned up many times. What it recognizes is unknown. From germline, CDR1 is MNHEY and CDR2 SVGEGT. V was cut by 0 bases and J by 8 bases, with 11 bases left in between. The CDR3 sequence is 14 residues long. Patients aged 18 to 65 had newly diagnosed hyperthyroidism that had lasted under 2 months.

The TCR originated in a man aged 50 to 60 with Graves' hyperthyroidism. The chain uses TRBV6-2 or TRBV6-3 and TRBJ2-1, with D hard to call. What was sequenced was blood. The CDR3, as DNA: TGTGCCAGCAGTTACTCCTTACTTTTCGATGAGCAGTTCTTC. This codes for CASSYSLLFDEQFF.